This T cell receptor (beta chain) was profiled in a study of CD8 T cells in Susac syndrome. A remark on this clonotype: One junction end disagrees with the germline gene, perhaps due to a read error.

TEMRA cells were FACS-enriched, and CD8+ and CD4+ T cells were isolated negatively. This CDR3 is built from 13 residues. CDR1 is MNHEY, CDR2 SMNVEV, per germline (reference sequence). Random hexamers were used to reverse transcribe an amount of about 0.5 to 1 ug RNA. One entry per CDR3 protein results from TCRdb running MiXCR on the immunoSEQ multiplex PCR reads. The sample consists of some 97,000 distinct CDR3 sequences, about 96% of them appearing once. Sample: CD8+ T cells from PBMCs. The gene calls are TRBV27 and TRBJ2-1, with D possibly matching TRBD2 (5 bases). This TCR was recovered from a human donor with Susac syndrome. The CDR3 DNA reads TGTGCCAGCAGGTTATGGCAGGAGGATGAGCAGTTCTTC. It encodes CASRLWQEDEQFF.